A selection of T cell receptor beta chains follows, all from one sample in a study of metastatic and nonmetastatic thyroid tumors. TCRdb re-analyzed the PCR reads through MiXCR. The data contain 30,000 to 35,000 clones, 25% to 30% of them seen just once; the ten biggest clones take up about 7.2%. The sequenced sample was blood. These receptors were collected from a female donor with papillary thyroid cancer or a benign thyroid nodule (not recorded which). Some clones in this sample may be carry-over from other donors' samples. Both conserved end residues are part of each CDR3. A D gene is named only where the DNA matches it firmly. Only some rows state a clone size, as once, few, many or a class for expanded clones.

size,length,J,D,V,CDR3,DNA
.,13,TRBJ2-7,.,TRBV20-1,CSAEGRTSYEQYF,TGCAGTGCAGAGGGACGGACGTCCTACGAGCAGTACTTC
medium-sized,14,TRBJ1-6,.,TRBV6-1,CASLLGTAIWPLHF,TGTGCCAGCCTACTCGGGACGGCAATTTGGCCCCTCCACTTT
.,15,TRBJ1-4,.,TRBV25-1,CASSESTSGNEKLFF,TGTGCCAGCAGTGAATCAACGTCCGGGAATGAAAAACTGTTTTTT
few,15,TRBJ1-4,.,TRBV27,CASSAKGLSNEKLFF,TGTGCCAGCAGTGCAAAGGGACTTTCTAATGAAAAACTGTTTTTT
few,17,TRBJ1-6,TRBD1,TRBV4-1,CASSQDRWDRANSPLHF,TGCGCCAGCAGCCAAGATCGCTGGGACAGGGCAAATTCACCCCTCCACTTT
few,13,TRBJ1-1,.,TRBV27,CASSEQARTEAFF,TGTGCCAGCAGTGAACAGGCGCGGACTGAAGCTTTCTTT
.,14,TRBJ2-2,TRBD1,TRBV20-1,CSARFRGRHGELFF,TGCAGTGCTAGGTTCAGGGGGCGTCACGGGGAGCTGTTTTTT
.,14,TRBJ1-2,.,TRBV18,CASSPEHRSYGYTF,TGTGCCAGCTCACCAGAACACAGGAGCTATGGCTACACCTTC
.,16,TRBJ2-5,.,TRBV4-2,CASSQDLVGWGETQYF,TGTGCCAGCAGCCAAGATTTGGTGGGGTGGGGGGAGACCCAGTACTTC
many,16,TRBJ2-3,TRBD2,TRBV19,CASSPPSGRVTDTQYF,TGTGCCAGTAGTCCCCCTAGCGGGAGGGTCACAGATACGCAGTATTTT
many,13,TRBJ1-4,.,TRBV11-2,CASSLGPLEKLFF,TGTGCCAGCAGCTTGGGACCTCTTGAAAAACTGTTTTTT
.,14,TRBJ1-4,.,TRBV20-1,CSAIPAGVCEKLFF,TGCAGTGCTATCCCCGCAGGGGTGTGTGAAAAACTGTTTTTT
many,17,TRBJ1-1,TRBD1,TRBV10-3,CAIRTWGQGDMNTEAFF,TGTGCCATCAGGACATGGGGACAGGGGGACATGAACACTGAAGCTTTCTTT
many,14,TRBJ1-1,.,TRBV3-1,CASSQVYSNTEAFF,TGTGCCAGCAGCCAAGTATACAGTAACACTGAAGCTTTCTTT
.,15,TRBJ1-2,.,TRBV4-3,CASSQDRGSYYGYTF,TGCGCCAGCAGCCAAGATCGGGGATCCTACTATGGCTACACCTTC
few,15,TRBJ2-3,TRBD2,TRBV5-1,CASSLSGRIPDTQYF,TGCGCCAGCAGCTTGAGCGGGAGAATCCCAGATACGCAGTATTTT
few,14,TRBJ2-5,TRBD1,TRBV11-2,CASTIDRVDQTQYF,TGTGCCAGCACCATTGACAGGGTCGATCAGACCCAGTACTTC
many,16,TRBJ2-1,.,TRBV2,CASSEPGAHIADEQFF,TGTGCCAGCAGTGAACCGGGGGCCCATATAGCCGATGAGCAGTTCTTC
.,16,TRBJ2-1,TRBD2,TRBV5-1,CASSFTSGSSYNEQFF,TGCGCCAGCAGCTTTACTAGCGGGAGCTCCTACAATGAGCAGTTCTTC
many,14,TRBJ2-1,TRBD1,TRBV4-1,CASSPGQGVAEQFF,TGCGCCAGCAGCCCGGGACAGGGGGTGGCTGAGCAGTTCTTC
.,15,TRBJ1-4,.,TRBV4-1,CASSPRQATNEKLFF,TGCGCCAGCAGCCCCAGGCAGGCAACTAATGAAAAACTGTTTTTT
.,15,TRBJ1-2,TRBD1,TRBV3-1,CASSLQGGAGYGYTF,TGTGCCAGCAGCCTCCAGGGGGGCGCAGGCTATGGCTACACCTTC
many,15,TRBJ1-2,.,TRBV10-3,CAISESTVGNYGYTF,TGTGCCATCAGTGAGTCGACGGTGGGGAACTATGGCTACACCTTC
few,15,TRBJ2-5,TRBD2,TRBV7-9,CASSPVAGGGETQYF,TGTGCCAGCAGCCCTGTTGCGGGAGGGGGGGAGACCCAGTATTTC
many,16,TRBJ2-2,.,TRBV28,CASSLSLGGRTGELFF,TGTGCCAGCAGTTTAAGTTTGGGGGGCCGAACCGGGGAGCTGTTTTTT
.,14,TRBJ2-7,.,TRBV6-2/TRBV6-3,CASSLDGESYEQYF,TGTGCCAGCAGTTTGGACGGGGAGAGCTACGAGCAGTACTTC
.,14,TRBJ1-6,.,TRBV19,CASSMVGSNSPLHF,TGTGCCAGTAGTATGGTCGGTAGCAATTCACCCCTCCACTTT
medium-sized,16,TRBJ1-6,.,TRBV20-1,CSARPGGSSYNSPLHF,TGCAGTGCTAGACCGGGGGGGAGCTCCTATAATTCACCCCTCCACTTT
.,13,TRBJ2-7,.,TRBV5-1,CASSLVGDGEQYF,TGCGCCAGCAGCTTGGTGGGGGACGGGGAGCAGTACTTC
.,14,TRBJ2-5,.,TRBV12-3/TRBV12-4,CASSPPPAGETQYF,TGTGCCAGCAGTCCCCCCCCTGCGGGGGAGACCCAGTACTTC
.,13,TRBJ1-1,.,TRBV20-1,CSAPGHPYTEAFF,TGCAGTGCCCCAGGTCACCCGTACACTGAAGCTTTCTTT
.,15,TRBJ2-5,.,TRBV20-1,CSAVPGEGILETEYF,TGCAGTGCAGTACCCGGTGAGGGGATCCTAGAGACCGAGTACTTC
.,15,TRBJ1-2,.,TRBV20-1,CSAATHKAENYGYTF,TGCAGTGCAGCTACTCATAAGGCGGAGAACTATGGCTACACCTTC
many,11,TRBJ2-1,.,TRBV3-1,CASSHYNEQFF,TGTGCCAGCAGCCACTACAATGAGCAGTTCTTC
few,16,TRBJ2-1,TRBD2,TRBV20-1,CSARPTSGKAYNEQFF,TGCAGTGCTAGACCGACTAGCGGGAAAGCCTACAATGAGCAGTTCTTC
many,13,TRBJ1-1,TRBD1,TRBV6-7,CAPRDRDRTEAFF,TGTGCCCCCCGGGACAGGGATCGTACTGAAGCTTTCTTT
many,15,TRBJ2-7,TRBD2,TRBV9,CASSPRTSGIYEQYF,TGTGCCAGCAGCCCCCGGACTAGCGGGATATACGAGCAGTACTTC
many,19,TRBJ1-1,.,TRBV18,CASSSFIADLPSPYREAFF,TGTGCCAGCTCATCGTTCATCGCCGACCTTCCCTCCCCTTACCGCGAAGCTTTCTTT
many,13,TRBJ2-7,.,TRBV18,CASSPPLGYEQYF,TGTGCCAGCTCACCACCCCTAGGTTACGAGCAGTACTTC
.,16,TRBJ1-1,TRBD1,TRBV2,CASSGSLQGVNTEAFF,TGTGCCAGCAGTGGTAGTCTACAGGGGGTGAACACTGAAGCTTTCTTT
.,13,TRBJ1-5,.,TRBV19,CASKVEGHQPQLF,TGTGCCAGTAAGGTGGAGGGCCATCAGCCCCAGCTTTTT
many,12,TRBJ1-4,.,TRBV30,CAWGRGGTELFF,TGTGCCTGGGGCCGGGGGGGGACCGAACTGTTTTTT
few,15,TRBJ2-2,.,TRBV6-1,CASSAGAGDPGELFF,TGTGCCAGCAGTGCCGGGGCAGGGGATCCCGGGGAGCTGTTTTTT
.,15,TRBJ2-6,.,TRBV14,CASSQSYGGANVLTF,TGTGCCAGCAGCCAATCGTATGGCGGGGCCAACGTCCTGACTTTC
.,14,TRBJ1-6,.,TRBV6-6,CASSYTGTNSPLHF,TGTGCCAGCAGTTATACAGGGACCAATTCACCCCTCCACTTT